This T cell receptor (beta chain) was captured by sequencing in a study of cytomegalovirus exposure and HLA in healthy donors. Background on the study: The same platform was used for the roughly 120 validation repertoires as for the 600 to 700 first-cohort repertoires, as reported in a later analysis. Study-level points and caveats: In vitro checks showed that a few CMV-associated chains really do target CMV antigens.

With respect to this clone: The antigen is unknown.

The CDR3 is 15 amino acids. The germline V gene encodes CDR1 SNHLY and CDR2 FYNNEI. Trimming removed 4 bases from V and 0 bases from J, with 10 bases in between. Libraries were prepared by immunoSEQ multiplex PCR; TCRdb keeps only in-frame clonotypes and omits some of them. The repertoire holds about 76,000 clones, with 94% as singletons. The sequence was collected from a man aged 18 to 30 in good health and CMV-seropositive. Material: PBMCs. This chain links TRBV2 with TRBJ1-5; a weak D match, TRBD1 (6 bases). CDR3 residues: CASSAGHYSNQPQHF. In DNA, the CDR3 is TGTGCCAGCAGTGCGGGACATTATAGCAATCAGCCCCAGCATTTT. Looking up the rest from reference TRBV2 and TRBJ1-5 gives the full variable domain: EPEVTQTPSHQVTQMGQEVILRCVPISNHLYFYWYRQILGQKVEFLVSFYNNEISEKSEIFDDQFSVERPDGSNFTLKIRSTKLEDSAMYFCASSAGHYSNQPQHFGDGTRLSIL.